The next 32 T cell receptor beta chains were all read from a single sample in a study of blood T cells in healthy people across ages. A J-beta primer mix and a sample-barcoded 5' primer were used in a second PCR of about 7 to 12 cycles. TCRdb ran MiXCR on the 5' RACE reads and lists one entry per CDR3 protein. The repertoire holds 720,000 or so distinct CDR3 sequences, with roughly two fifths as singletons. What was sequenced was blood. The receptors come from an older man in good health.

The rearrangement uses TRBV12-3 or TRBV12-4 and TRBJ2-2; no clear D. V was trimmed by 3 bases and J by 8 bases, leaving 7 bases between them. This CDR3 has 12 amino acids. CDR3 in DNA: TGTGCCAGCAGTTTTTCGGTAGGGGAGCTGTTTTTT. The encoded protein is CASSFSVGELFF.

As regards this clonotype: The junction does not match germline at one end; this may be a read error. The chain uses TRBV4-2 and TRBJ2-3, with 8 nucleotides matching TRBD2. Per the germline V gene, CDR1 is LGHNA and CDR2 is YNFKEQ. This CDR3 comprises 18 residues. The CDR3 spells CASSLGKGAGVGTDTLYF. DNA for the CDR3: TGTGCCAGCAGCCTGGGAAAGGGAGCGGGGGTTGGCACAGATACGCTGTATTTT.

This clonotype has at least ten counts. The chain carries TRBV7-2 and TRBJ2-5; D is tentatively TRBD1 or TRBD2 (6 bases each). The CDR3 totals 11 residues. Per germline, CDR1 SGHTA and CDR2 FQGNSA. Trimming stripped 7 bases from V and 6 bases from J, with 9 bases between. CDR3 sequence reads: CASTRGQTQYF. The CDR3 nucleotides are TGTGCCAGCACCCGGGGGCAGACCCAGTACTTC.

The chain combines TRBV24-1 with TRBJ2-1; D is unresolved. The length of the CDR3 is 16 residues. The V gene lost 9 bases and the J gene lost 2 bases, with 19 bases spanning the gap. Germline V gene lookup returns CDR1 KGHDR and CDR2 SFDVKD. The CDR3 region has the DNA TGTGCCACCGGCTCGGAGTCAGCTGTCGCCTACAATGAGCAGTTCTTC. Protein: CATGSESAVAYNEQFF.

This clonotype showed up many times. The chain employs TRBV6-5 and TRBJ1-5; the D is unclear. With 6 bases removed from V and 5 bases from J, the gap between germline ends came to 17 bases. Germline-derived CDR1 and CDR2 are MNHEY and SVGAGI. The CDR3 has 15 amino acids. The CDR3 DNA reads TGTGCCAGCAGAAAGGATCAACAGCGCTATCAGCCCCAGCATTTT. Translated, it gives CASRKDQQRYQPQHF.

CDR3: CASRATSGDTQYF. In DNA, the CDR3 is TGTGCCAGCCGGGCAACTTCGGGAGATACGCAGTATTTT. J is TRBJ2-3 and V is TRBV7-6; D is undetermined. Germline CDR1 is SGHVS and CDR2 is FNYEAQ. V was shortened by 8 bases and J by 5 bases, with 14 bases between the two germline ends. The CDR3 runs to 13 residues.

About this clonotype itself: Compared with germline, one end of the junction differs, possibly owing to a read error. The J gene is TRBJ2-6, the V gene TRBV7-9, with TRBD1 identical over 11 bases. Looked up from germline, CDR1 is SEHNR and CDR2 is FQNEAQ (reference sequence). This CDR3 is 17 amino acids long. The CDR3 reads CAGSLGQGATGANVLTF. CDR3 bases: TGTGCCGGCAGCTTAGGACAGGGGGCAACTGGGGCCAACGTCCTGACTTTC.

This clonotype was recorded only once. The rearrangement links TRBV12-3 or TRBV12-4 to TRBJ2-5, with TRBD2 matching 12 bases. This CDR3 has 18 amino acids. V trimming: 3 bases; J trimming: 4 bases; junction bases outside the gene matches: 12. The CDR3 here is CASSFLTSGRVDRETQYF. For the CDR3, the DNA is TGTGCCAGCAGTTTCTTGACTAGCGGGAGAGTGGATCGAGAGACCCAGTACTTC.

This clonotype turned up a few times. The rearrangement joins TRBV12-5 to TRBJ2-1; 12 positions match TRBD2. With V trimmed by 3 bases and J by 6 bases, 9 bases remained unmatched. From germline, CDR1 is LGHNT and CDR2 FRNRAP. The CDR3 consists of 17 residues. The CDR3 region is CASGFQLTSGGPNEQFF. Written as DNA, the CDR3 is TGTGCTAGTGGTTTCCAACTCACTAGCGGGGGGCCCAATGAGCAGTTCTTC.

CDR3 loop: CASSFSTGGETQYF. The CDR3, as DNA: TGCGCCAGCAGCTTTTCCACAGGGGGAGAGACCCAGTACTTC. The chain has TRBV5-1 and TRBJ2-5, with TRBD1 matching 8 bases. CDR3 length: 14 amino acids. Trimming took 2 bases from V and 4 from J; bases not matched to a gene: 4. The germline V gene encodes CDR1 SGHRS and CDR2 YFSETQ.

This clonotype was found many times. The J gene is TRBJ2-7, the V gene TRBV29-1, with D possibly being TRBD1 or TRBD2 (5 bases each). CDR3 length equals 12 residues. Trimming stripped 4 bases from V and 5 bases from J, with 12 bases between. Germline V gene sequence: CDR1 SQVTM, CDR2 ANQGSEA. This CDR3 is CSVAREKDEQYF. DNA for the CDR3: TGCAGCGTTGCCAGGGAGAAGGACGAGCAGTACTTC.

V is TRBV9 and J is TRBJ2-1, with D maybe TRBD2 (5 bases). Near its end, the DNA agrees better with TRBJ2-7, so the J call may be wrong. Germline assignment: CDR1 SGDLS and CDR2 YYNGEE. The CDR3 consists of 16 residues. The DNA of the CDR3 is TGTGCCAGCAGCGTGTGGAACAACGGGAATTACAATGAGCAGTACTTC. Its protein product is CASSVWNNGNYNEQYF.

This clonotype was observed once. J is TRBJ2-4 and V is TRBV27, with 12 bases aligning to TRBD2. With the DNA end fitting TRBJ2-7 better, the J assignment may be wrong. In germline, CDR1 is MNHEY, CDR2 SMNVEV (reference sequence). CDR3 size: 15 residues. CDR3 DNA sequence: TGTGCCAGCACACGCCTAGCGGGAGGGTCGGGCGAGCAGTACTTC. As protein: CASTRLAGGSGEQYF.

The rearrangement uses TRBV20-1 and TRBJ1-4; D remains ambiguous. Germline CDR1 reads DFQATT; CDR2 reads SNEGSKA (reference sequence). Trimming pared 1 base from V and 1 base from J, leaving 10 bases between. This CDR3 is 15 amino acids long. In nucleotides, the CDR3 is TGCAGTGCTAGAGGGAGTATCGAAACTAATGAAAAACTGTTTTTT. This sequence encodes CSARGSIETNEKLFF.

The chain carries TRBV23-1 and TRBJ2-5; D may match TRBD1 or TRBD2 (5 bases each). TRBV23-1 is an open reading frame, and its role is uncertain. This CDR3 comprises 15 residues. Trimming pared 0 bases from V and 3 bases from J, leaving 11 bases between. The CDR3 DNA sequence: TGCGCCAGCAGTCAATCACGGGGCGGCGAAGAGACCCAGTACTTC. As protein: CASSQSRGGEETQYF.

The chain is built from TRBV5-6 and TRBJ1-4; 7 bases fit TRBD1. V was clipped by 4 bases and J by 10 bases; unmatched bases: 13. Germline V gene data show CDR1 as SGHDT and CDR2 as YYEEEE. This CDR3 is 15 amino acids long. CDR3 residues: CASSVAKGAPGKLFF. CDR3 DNA: TGTGCCAGCAGCGTGGCGAAGGGGGCTCCAGGAAAACTGTTTTTT.

This clonotype was picked up many times. V gene TRBV7-2 combines with J gene TRBJ2-2; 10 bases agree with TRBD2. Germline V gives CDR1 SGHTA, CDR2 FQGNSA. With V trimmed by 4 bases and J by 1 base, 3 bases remained unmatched. The CDR3 extends over 16 amino acids. CDR3 region: CASSSRTSGNTGELFF. The CDR3 DNA follows: TGTGCCAGCAGCTCAAGGACTAGCGGGAACACCGGGGAGCTGTTTTTT.

As regards this clonotype: This could be a read error, since a much larger clone is one nucleotide away. The rearrangement joins TRBV5-1 to TRBJ2-7; 7 bases match TRBD1. The germline CDR1 and CDR2 sequences are SGHRS and YFSETQ. With V trimmed by 3 bases and J by 4 bases, 10 bases remained unmatched. This CDR3 has 15 amino acids. CDR3 DNA sequence: TGCGCCAGCAGCTGGGTGACAGGGTCCCCTTACGAGCAGTACTTC. As protein: CASSWVTGSPYEQYF.

The chain links TRBV7-2 to TRBJ1-2; tentative D call: TRBD1 (6 bases). The germline V gene has CDR1 SGHTA and CDR2 FQGNSA. V was pared by 7 bases and J by 2 bases, with 11 bases between. The CDR3 totals 13 residues. Here the CDR3 DNA reads TGTGCCAGCATGCGGACAGCCAACTATGGCTACACCTTC. It specifies CASMRTANYGYTF.

The V and J genes are TRBV12-3 or TRBV12-4 and TRBJ2-2; 13 bases agree with TRBD2. V lost 5 bases to trimming and J lost 6 bases; unmatched junction nucleotides: 6. The CDR3 has 16 residues. In DNA, the CDR3 is TGTGCCAGCAGTCCCGGGACTAGCGGGGTCGCCGGGGAGCTGTTTTTT. Protein sequence: CASSPGTSGVAGELFF.

This chain connects TRBV20-1 to TRBJ2-7; 8 bases agree with TRBD2. The J call may be faulty, since TRBJ2-5 better matches the DNA end. The germline V gene encodes CDR1 DFQATT and CDR2 SNEGSKA (reference sequence). The CDR3 runs to 14 residues. This CDR3 is CSALELAEGGTQYF. CDR3 DNA: TGCAGTGCTCTCGAACTAGCGGAGGGGGGGACCCAGTACTTC.

Only a few counts were recorded for this clonotype. The chain is built from TRBV6-6 and TRBJ1-4, with a weak D call TRBD1 (5 bases). Germline assignment: CDR1 MNHNY and CDR2 SVGAGI (reference sequence). The CDR3 length is 17 residues. Trimming took 4 bases from V and 4 from J, leaving 19 bases between them. Written as DNA, the CDR3 is TGTGCCAGCAGTTCCCAAACGAAGACAGCCTATAATGAAAAACTGTTTTTT. This translates into CASSSQTKTAYNEKLFF.

Of note for this clonotype: Just one base apart from a much larger clone, this may be a read error. This rearrangement joins TRBV29-1 to TRBJ2-3; D is uncertain. Germline assignment: CDR1 SQVTM and CDR2 ANQGSEA. The CDR3 contains 11 residues. V lost 7 bases to trimming and J lost 4 bases, with 9 bases between them. CDR3 in DNA: TGCAGCGGTGAGAAGGCAGATACGCAGTATTTT. It specifies CSGEKADTQYF.

V is TRBV12-3 or TRBV12-4 and J is TRBJ2-3; D unclear. Trimming shortened V by 7 bases and J by 0 bases, and 11 bases separated the two germline ends. CDR3 length: 14 amino acids. This CDR3 is CASTVTTSTDTQYF. DNA for the CDR3: TGTGCCAGCACCGTTACAACAAGCACAGATACGCAGTATTTT.

This clonotype was detected many times. The chain combines TRBV28 with TRBJ1-2; D is uncertain. Germline V gene data show CDR1 as MDHEN and CDR2 as SYDVKM. There are 12 residues in the CDR3. V dropped 6 bases and J dropped 4 bases, with 9 bases sitting between them. The CDR3 protein is CASRNSLYGYTF. In DNA form, the CDR3 reads TGTGCCAGCAGGAACAGCCTCTATGGCTACACCTTC.

This chain joins TRBV6-2 or TRBV6-3 and TRBJ2-7; 9 bases align to TRBD2. V lost 6 bases, J lost 7 bases, and 7 bases stayed unmatched. Germline V gene sequence: CDR1 MNHEY, CDR2 SVGEGT. There are 13 residues in the CDR3. The CDR3 here is CASSQTSGREQYF. CDR3 in DNA: TGTGCCAGCAGCCAGACTAGCGGACGGGAGCAGTACTTC.

With regard to this clonotype: A junction end diverges from the germline sequence, so it may reflect a read error. V gene TRBV7-2 combines with J gene TRBJ2-1; D not resolved. CDR3 length: 14 amino acids. The germline V gene encodes CDR1 SGHTA and CDR2 FQGNSA. The CDR3 here is CASSVAVSFNEQFF. The CDR3, as DNA: TGTGCCAGCAGCGTAGCTGTCAGTTTCAATGAGCAGTTCTTC.

In regard to this clonotype: Possible read error: a much larger clone is one base away. The gene calls are TRBV27 and TRBJ2-1, with a tentative D call TRBD2 (6 bases). The V gene's germline CDR1 is MNHEY and CDR2 SMNVEV (reference sequence). Trimming removed 7 bases from V and 5 bases from J, with 18 bases in between. The CDR3 is 15 residues long. CDR3 protein: CASNLQTGGHNEQFF. CDR3 DNA: TGTGCCAGCAACTTACAAACCGGGGGTCACAATGAGCAGTTCTTC.

This clonotype has a handful of counts. The CDR3 region is CASSLELAGEGETQYF. The DNA of the CDR3 is TGTGCCAGCAGTTTAGAGCTAGCGGGAGAGGGGGAGACCCAGTACTTC. The J gene is TRBJ2-5, the V gene TRBV12-3 or TRBV12-4; 10 positions agree with TRBD2. The V and J ends lost 1 base and 5 bases, in that order; junction bases with no gene match: 7. The CDR3 consists of 16 residues.

This clonotype was detected a few times. The chain's CDR3 is CASSYRPSGYGYTF. Here the CDR3 DNA reads TGTGCCAGCAGTTACCGCCCCTCAGGGTATGGCTACACCTTC. The rearrangement links TRBV6-2 or TRBV6-3 to TRBJ1-2; possible D gene TRBD1, 5 bases. The germline CDR1 and CDR2 sequences are MNHEY and SVGEGT. The CDR3 contains 14 residues. V was trimmed by 2 bases and J by 5 bases, leaving 12 bases between them.

The V and J genes are TRBV12-3 or TRBV12-4 and TRBJ1-6; D gene ambiguous. Trimming removed 6 bases at V and 5 bases at J, with 14 bases between. CDR3 length equals 15 residues. The CDR3 DNA is TGTGCCAGCAGCCCCGTCGCCGGCGATAATTCACCCCTCCACTTT. Its protein is CASSPVAGDNSPLHF.

The genes are TRBV11-2 and TRBJ2-2, with 11 bases aligning to TRBD1. J was trimmed by 6 bases and V by 5 bases; bases with no gene match: 14. This CDR3 spans 18 amino acids. Germline assignment: CDR1 SGHAT and CDR2 FQNNGV. CDR3 residues: CASSTRLGQGALSGELFF. CDR3 nucleotide sequence: TGTGCCAGCAGCACACGCTTAGGACAGGGGGCGCTTTCCGGGGAGCTGTTTTTT.